This T cell receptor beta chain derives from a study of siplizumab effects on memory and regulatory T cells. Findings and limits, study-wide: Alloreactive sequences whose origin lay in unstimulated CD4+ memory cells were significantly reduced by siplizumab. Versus over 25% in controls, the mappable alloreactive CD4+ clones averaged roughly 70% Treg-derived with siplizumab. Only a minority of proliferating CD4+ or CD8+ clones had an assignable naive or memory phenotype, with roughly 75-97% lacking one.

Trimming pared 7 bases from V and 0 bases from J, leaving 10 bases between. This CDR3 comprises 14 residues. Per germline, CDR1 SGHRS and CDR2 YFSETQ. Approximately 10^5 TCR templates underwent assay in every sample. Only in-frame clones appear in the TCRdb table, and some are missing; sequencing was by immunoSEQ multiplex PCR. The data show 90,000 to 95,000 clones, roughly 96% seen once. A word on this clone: Its antigen is still unknown.

Sequencing input: naive CD4+ T cells sorted from blood. The V gene is TRBV5-1, the J gene TRBJ2-2, with D tentatively TRBD2 (5 bases). The TCR comes from a human donor in good health. The CDR3 here is CASETTPNTGELFF. The CDR3 coding sequence is TGCGCCAGCGAGACTACCCCGAACACCGGGGAGCTGTTTTTT.